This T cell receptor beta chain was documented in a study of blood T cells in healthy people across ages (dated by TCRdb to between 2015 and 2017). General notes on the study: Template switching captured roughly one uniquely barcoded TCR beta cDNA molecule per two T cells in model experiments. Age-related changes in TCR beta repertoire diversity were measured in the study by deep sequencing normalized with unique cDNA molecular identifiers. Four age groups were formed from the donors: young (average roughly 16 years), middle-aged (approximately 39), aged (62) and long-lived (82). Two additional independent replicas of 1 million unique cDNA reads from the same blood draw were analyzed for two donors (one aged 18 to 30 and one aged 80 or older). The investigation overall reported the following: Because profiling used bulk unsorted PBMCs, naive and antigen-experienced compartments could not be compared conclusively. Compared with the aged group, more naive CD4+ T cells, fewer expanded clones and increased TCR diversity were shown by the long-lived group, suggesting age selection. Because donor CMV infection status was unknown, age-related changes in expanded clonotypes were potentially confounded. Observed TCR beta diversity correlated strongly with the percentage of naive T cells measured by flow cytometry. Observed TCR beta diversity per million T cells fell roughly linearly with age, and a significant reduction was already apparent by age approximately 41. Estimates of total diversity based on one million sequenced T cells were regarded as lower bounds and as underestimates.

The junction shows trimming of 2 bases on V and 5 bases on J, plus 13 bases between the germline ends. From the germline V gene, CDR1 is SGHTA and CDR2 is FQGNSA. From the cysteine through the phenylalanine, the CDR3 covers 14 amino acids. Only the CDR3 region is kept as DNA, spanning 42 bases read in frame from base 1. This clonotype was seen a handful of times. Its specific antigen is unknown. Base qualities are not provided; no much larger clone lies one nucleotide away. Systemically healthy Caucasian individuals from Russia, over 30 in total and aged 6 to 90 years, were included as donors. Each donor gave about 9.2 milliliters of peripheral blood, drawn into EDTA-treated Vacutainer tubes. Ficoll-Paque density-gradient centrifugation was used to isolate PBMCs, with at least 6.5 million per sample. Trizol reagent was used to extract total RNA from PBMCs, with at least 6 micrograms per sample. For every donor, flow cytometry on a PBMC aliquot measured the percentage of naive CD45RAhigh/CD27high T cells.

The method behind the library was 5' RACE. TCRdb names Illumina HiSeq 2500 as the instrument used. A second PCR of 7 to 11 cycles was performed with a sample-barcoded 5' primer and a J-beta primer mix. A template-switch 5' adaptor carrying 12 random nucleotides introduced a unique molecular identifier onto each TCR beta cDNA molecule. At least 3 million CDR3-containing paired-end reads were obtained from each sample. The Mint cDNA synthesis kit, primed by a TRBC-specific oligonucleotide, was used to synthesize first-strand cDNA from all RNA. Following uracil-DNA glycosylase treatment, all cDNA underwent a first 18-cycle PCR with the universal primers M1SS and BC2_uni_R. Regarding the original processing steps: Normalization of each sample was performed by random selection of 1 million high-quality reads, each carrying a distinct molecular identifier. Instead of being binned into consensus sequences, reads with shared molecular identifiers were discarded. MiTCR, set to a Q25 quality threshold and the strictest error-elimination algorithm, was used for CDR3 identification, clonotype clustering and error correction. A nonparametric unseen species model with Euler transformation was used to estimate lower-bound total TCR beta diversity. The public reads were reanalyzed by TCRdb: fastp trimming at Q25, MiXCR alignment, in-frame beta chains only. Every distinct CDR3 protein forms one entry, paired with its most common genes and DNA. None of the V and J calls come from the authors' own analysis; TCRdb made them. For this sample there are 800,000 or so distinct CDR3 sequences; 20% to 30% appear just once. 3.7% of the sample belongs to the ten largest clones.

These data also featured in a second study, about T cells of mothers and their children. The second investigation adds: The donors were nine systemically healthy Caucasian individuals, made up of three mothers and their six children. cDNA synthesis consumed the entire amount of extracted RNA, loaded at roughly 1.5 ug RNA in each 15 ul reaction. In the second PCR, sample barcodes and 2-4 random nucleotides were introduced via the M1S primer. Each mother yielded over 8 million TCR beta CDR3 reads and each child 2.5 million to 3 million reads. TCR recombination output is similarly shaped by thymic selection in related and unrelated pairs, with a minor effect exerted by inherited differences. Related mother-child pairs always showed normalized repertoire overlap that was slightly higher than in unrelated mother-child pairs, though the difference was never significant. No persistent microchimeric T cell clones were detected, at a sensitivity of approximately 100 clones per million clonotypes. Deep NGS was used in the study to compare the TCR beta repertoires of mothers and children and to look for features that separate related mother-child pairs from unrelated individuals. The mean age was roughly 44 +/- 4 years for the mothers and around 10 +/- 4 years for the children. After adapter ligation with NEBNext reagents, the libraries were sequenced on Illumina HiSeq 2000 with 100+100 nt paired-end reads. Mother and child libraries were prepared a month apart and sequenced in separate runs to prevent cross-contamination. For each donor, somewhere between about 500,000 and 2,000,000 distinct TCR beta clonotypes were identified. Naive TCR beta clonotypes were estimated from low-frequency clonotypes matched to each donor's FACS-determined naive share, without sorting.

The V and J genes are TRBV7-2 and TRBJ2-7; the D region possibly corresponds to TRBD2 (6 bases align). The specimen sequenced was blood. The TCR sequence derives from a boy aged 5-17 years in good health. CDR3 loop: CASSLLGGFNEQYF. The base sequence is TGTGCCAGCAGCTTATTAGGAGGGTTCAACGAGCAGTACTTC. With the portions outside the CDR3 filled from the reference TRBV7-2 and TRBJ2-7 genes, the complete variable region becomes GAGVSQSPSNKVTEKGKDVELRCDPISGHTALYWYRQSLGQGLEFLIYFQGNSAPDKSGLPSDRFSAERTGGSVSTLTIQRTQQEDSAVYLCASSLLGGFNEQYFGPGTRLTVT.